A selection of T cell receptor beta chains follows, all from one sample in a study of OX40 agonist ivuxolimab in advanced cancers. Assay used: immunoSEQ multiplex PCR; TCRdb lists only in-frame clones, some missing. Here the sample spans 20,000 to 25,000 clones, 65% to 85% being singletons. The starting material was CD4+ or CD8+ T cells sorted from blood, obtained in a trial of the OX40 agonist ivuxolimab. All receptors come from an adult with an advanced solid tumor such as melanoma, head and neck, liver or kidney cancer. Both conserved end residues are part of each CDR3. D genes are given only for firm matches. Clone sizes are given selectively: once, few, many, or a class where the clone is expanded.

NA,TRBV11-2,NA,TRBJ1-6,TGTGCCAGCAGCTTGGGTTCCTTGAAAACCCTCCACTTT,CASSLGSLKTLHF
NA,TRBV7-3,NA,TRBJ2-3,TGTGCCAGCAGCTTAATCGGGGGCACAGATACGCAGTATTTT,CASSLIGGTDTQYF
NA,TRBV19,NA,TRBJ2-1,TGTGCCAGTAGTATCGGACGGGAGCAGTTCTTC,CASSIGREQFF
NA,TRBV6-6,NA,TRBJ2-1,TGTGCCAGCAGTTACTTTTACCAGGGCAGCAATGAGCAGTTCTTC,CASSYFYQGSNEQFF
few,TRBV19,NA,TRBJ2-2,TGTGCCAGTAGTATAGCCGGGTTAGGGGAGCTGTTTTTT,CASSIAGLGELFF
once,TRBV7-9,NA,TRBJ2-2,TGTGCCAGCAGCTTTTCCCAATCTGACACCGGGGAGCTGTTTTTT,CASSFSQSDTGELFF
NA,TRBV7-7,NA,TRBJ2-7,TGTGCTAGCAGCTTTGGTCAGGGCCCCTACGAGCAGTACTTC,CASSFGQGPYEQYF
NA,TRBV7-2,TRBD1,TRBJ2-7,TGTGCCAGCAGCACCGGACAGGTTACCTACGAGCAGTACTTC,CASSTGQVTYEQYF
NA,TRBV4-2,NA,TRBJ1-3,TGTGCCAGCAGCCAAGATGTAACGTCTCTTTACTCTGGAAACACCATATATTTT,CASSQDVTSLYSGNTIYF
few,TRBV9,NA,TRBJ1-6,TGTGCCAGCAGCGTAGAGACTTCCTATAATTCACCCCTCCACTTT,CASSVETSYNSPLHF
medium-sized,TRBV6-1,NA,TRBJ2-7,TGTGCCAGCAGTGAAGGGCCCCAGGGGTCTCGCTACGAGCAGTACTTC,CASSEGPQGSRYEQYF
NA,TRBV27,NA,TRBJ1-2,TGTGCCAGCGGTAATTCCTATGGCTACACCTTC,CASGNSYGYTF
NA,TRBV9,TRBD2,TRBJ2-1,TGTGCCAGCAGCGTAGAAGGACTAGGTTACAATGAGCAGTTCTTC,CASSVEGLGYNEQFF
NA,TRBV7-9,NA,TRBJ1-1,TGTGCCAGCAGCTTAGTCCTTAACACTGAAGCTTTCTTT,CASSLVLNTEAFF
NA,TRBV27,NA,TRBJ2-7,TGTGCCAGCAGTTCGACAGGCTACGAGCAGTACTTC,CASSSTGYEQYF
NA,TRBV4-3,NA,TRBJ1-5,TGCGCCAGCAGCCCCGGACGGAATAGCAATCAGCCCCAGCATTTT,CASSPGRNSNQPQHF
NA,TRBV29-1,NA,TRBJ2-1,TGCAGCGTTGCAGGGGCCGGTGGCAATGAGCAGTTCTTC,CSVAGAGGNEQFF
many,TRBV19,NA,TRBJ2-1,TGTGCCAGTAGTTTCTACAATGAGCAGTTCTTC,CASSFYNEQFF
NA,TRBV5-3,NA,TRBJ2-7,TGTGCCAGCAGCCCAGACAGGAATGAGCAGTACTTC,CASSPDRNEQYF
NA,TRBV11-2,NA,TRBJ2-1,TGTGCCAGCAGCTTAGCGGCATACAATGAGCAGTTCTTC,CASSLAAYNEQFF
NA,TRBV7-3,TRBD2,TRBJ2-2,TGTGCCAGCAGCTTAAAAAGGGGTTCTAGCGGGACCGGGGAGCTGTTTTTT,CASSLKRGSSGTGELFF
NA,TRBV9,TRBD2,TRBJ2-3,TGTGCCAGCAGCTCGACTAGCTCCCTAGATACGCAGTATTTT,CASSSTSSLDTQYF
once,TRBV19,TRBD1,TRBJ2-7,TGTGCCAGTACCCTCGGGACAGGGGCAGGCTACGAGCAGTACTTC,CASTLGTGAGYEQYF
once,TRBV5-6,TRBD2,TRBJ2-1,TGTGCCAGCAGCTTACTAGCGGGGGGCTGGAATGAGCAGTTCTTC,CASSLLAGGWNEQFF
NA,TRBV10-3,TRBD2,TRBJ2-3,TGTGCCATCACCCCGGGACTAGCGGTGCCGGGCCTGCGCACAGATACGCAGTATTTT,CAITPGLAVPGLRTDTQYF
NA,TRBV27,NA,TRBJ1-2,TGTGCCAGCAGTTTAAACGGGAACTATGGCTACACCTTC,CASSLNGNYGYTF
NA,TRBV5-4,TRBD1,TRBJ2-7,TGTGCCAGCAGCTTGCGACAGGGATCTTTCTACGAGCAGTACTTC,CASSLRQGSFYEQYF